These 7 T cell receptor beta chains came from one sample sequenced in a study of cytomegalovirus exposure and HLA in healthy donors. The PCR made use of 60 Vbeta and 13 Jbeta primers. TCRdb's table, derived via immunoSEQ multiplex PCR, lists solely in-frame clones and lacks some. The sample carries some 96,000 clones, around 64% recorded once. Sequenced sample: PBMCs. The receptor set was obtained from a man aged 55-75 years in good health and CMV-seronegative.

This sequence joins TRBV5-1 and TRBJ1-1; 9 bases are a match to TRBD1. V shed 4 bases and J 1 base; nucleotides not matched to a gene: 8. CDR3 size: 16 residues. In germline, CDR1 is SGHRS, CDR2 YFSETQ. The CDR3: CASSVLQGAQNTEAFF. CDR3 DNA sequence: TGCGCCAGCAGCGTATTACAGGGGGCCCAGAACACTGAAGCTTTCTTT.

This clone came up once. The chain employs TRBV6-1 and TRBJ1-1; D perhaps matches TRBD1 (5 bases). Germline CDR1 is MNHNS and CDR2 is SASEGT. V was cut by 3 bases and J by 8 bases, with 10 bases left in between. The length of the CDR3 is 12 residues. The chain's CDR3 is CASSDPGREAFF. CDR3 sequence (DNA): TGTGCCAGCAGTGATCCAGGGAGGGAAGCTTTCTTT.

The chain links TRBV7-9 to TRBJ1-1, with 10 nucleotides matching TRBD1. The CDR3 spans 14 residues. The trim removed 5 bases at V and 3 bases at J, leaving 3 bases unmatched. Germline lookup yields CDR1 SEHNR and CDR2 FQNEAQ (reference sequence). The CDR3 DNA reads as TGTGCCAGCAGCGCGACAGGGGGCTACACTGAAGCTTTCTTT. This encodes CASSATGGYTEAFF. Full variable domain (rest looked up from reference TRBV7-9 and TRBJ1-1): DTGVSQNPRHKITKRGQNVTFRCDPISEHNRLYWYRQTLGQGPEFLTYFQNEAQLEKSRLLSDRFSAERPKGSFSTLEIQRTEQGDSAMYLCASSATGGYTEAFFGQGTRLTVV.

This chain joins TRBV2 and TRBJ2-5, with TRBD1 identical over 9 bases. The CDR3 extends over 13 amino acids. The germline V gene has CDR1 SNHLY and CDR2 FYNNEI. V lost 3 bases to trimming and J lost 5 bases; unmatched junction nucleotides: 1. The CDR3 loop reads CASSDGTGETQYF. CDR3 bases: TGTGCCAGCAGTGACGGGACAGGGGAGACCCAGTACTTC.

In this sample, this clone turned up once. The J gene is TRBJ2-1, the V gene TRBV27, with D possibly TRBD1 on 6 matching bases. CDR3 size: 15 residues. Germline V lookup: CDR1 MNHEY, CDR2 SMNVEV (reference sequence). V was cut by 2 bases and J by 7 bases, with 15 bases left in between. In nucleotides, the CDR3 is TGTGCCAGCAGTTTACGGGGCAACCAGGGGAATGAGCAGTTCTTC. Translated, it gives CASSLRGNQGNEQFF.

The rearrangement links TRBV4-2 to TRBJ2-7; TRBD2 agrees at 10 bases. The V gene end was trimmed by 4 bases and the J gene end by 0 bases; junction bases not matched to a gene: 6. Germline-derived CDR1 and CDR2 are LGHNA and YNFKEQ. CDR3 size: 16 residues. The CDR3 DNA follows: TGTGCCAGCAGCCCCTCCGGGACTAGCGACTCCTACGAGCAGTACTTC. This encodes CASSPSGTSDSYEQYF.

This chain uses TRBV19 with TRBJ1-4; no firm D call. The CDR3 runs to 13 residues. The germline CDR1 and CDR2 sequences are LNHDA and SQIVND (reference sequence). With 6 bases removed from V and 4 bases from J, the gap between germline ends came to 9 bases. CDR3 sequence reads: CASREVHNEKLFF. The CDR3 DNA is TGTGCCAGTAGAGAAGTACATAATGAAAAACTGTTTTTT.